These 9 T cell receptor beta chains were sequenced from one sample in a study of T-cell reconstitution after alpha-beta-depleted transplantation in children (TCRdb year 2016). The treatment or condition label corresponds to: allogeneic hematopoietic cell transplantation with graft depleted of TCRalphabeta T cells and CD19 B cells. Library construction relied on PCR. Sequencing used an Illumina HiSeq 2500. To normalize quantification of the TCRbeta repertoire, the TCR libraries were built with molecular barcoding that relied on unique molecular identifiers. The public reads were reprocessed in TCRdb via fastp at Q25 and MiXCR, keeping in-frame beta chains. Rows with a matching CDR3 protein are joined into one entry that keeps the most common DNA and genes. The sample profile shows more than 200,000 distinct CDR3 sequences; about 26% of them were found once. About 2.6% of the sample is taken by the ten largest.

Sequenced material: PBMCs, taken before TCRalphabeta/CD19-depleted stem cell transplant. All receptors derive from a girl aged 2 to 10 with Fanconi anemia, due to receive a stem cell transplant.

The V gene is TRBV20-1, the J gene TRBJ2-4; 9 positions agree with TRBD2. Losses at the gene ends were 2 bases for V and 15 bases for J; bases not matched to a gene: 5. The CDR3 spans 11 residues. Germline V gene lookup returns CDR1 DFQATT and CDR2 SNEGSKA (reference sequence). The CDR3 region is CSARLAGRGYF. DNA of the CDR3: TGCAGTGCTAGACTAGCGGGGCGAGGGTACTTC.

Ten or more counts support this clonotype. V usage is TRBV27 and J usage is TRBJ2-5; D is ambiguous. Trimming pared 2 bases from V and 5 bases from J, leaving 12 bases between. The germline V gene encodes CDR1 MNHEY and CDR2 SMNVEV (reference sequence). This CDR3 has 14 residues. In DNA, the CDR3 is TGTGCCAGCAGTTTAACCGGGTCCGTGGAGACCCAGTACTTC. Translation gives CASSLTGSVETQYF.

This CDR3 is CASSQGANYGYTF. The CDR3 coding sequence is TGCGCCAGCAGCCAGGGGGCTAACTATGGCTACACCTTC. The rearrangement uses TRBV4-1 and TRBJ1-2; perhaps TRBD1 as D (5 bases). This CDR3 is built from 13 residues. The V end was cut by 3 bases, the J end by 0 bases, with 5 bases between. Looked up from germline, CDR1 is MGHRA and CDR2 is YSYEKL.

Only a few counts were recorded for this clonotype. CDR3 region: CSVEGGEFNEQFF. The CDR3 bases are TGCAGCGTTGAAGGGGGCGAGTTCAATGAGCAGTTCTTC. This chain joins TRBV29-1 and TRBJ2-1; TRBD1 is a possible D gene (5 bases). The CDR3 spans 13 residues. Trimming took off 1 base at V and 6 bases at J, with 10 bases between the two ends. Per germline, CDR1 SQVTM and CDR2 ANQGSEA.

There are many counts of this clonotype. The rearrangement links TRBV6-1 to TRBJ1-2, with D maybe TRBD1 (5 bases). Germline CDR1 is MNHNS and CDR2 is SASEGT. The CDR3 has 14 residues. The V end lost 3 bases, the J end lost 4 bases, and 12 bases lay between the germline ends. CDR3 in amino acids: CASSDSHRLYGYTF. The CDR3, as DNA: TGTGCCAGCAGTGATAGTCACAGGCTCTATGGCTACACCTTC.

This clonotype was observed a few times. The CDR3 DNA sequence: TGTGCCAGCAGTTGGGACAATAGCAATCAGCCCCAGCATTTT. Encoded protein: CASSWDNSNQPQHF. The rearrangement links TRBV28 to TRBJ1-5; tentatively, D is TRBD1 (6 bases). V was cut by 4 bases and J by 0 bases, with 7 bases left in between. Germline V lookup: CDR1 MDHEN, CDR2 SYDVKM. The CDR3 consists of 14 residues.

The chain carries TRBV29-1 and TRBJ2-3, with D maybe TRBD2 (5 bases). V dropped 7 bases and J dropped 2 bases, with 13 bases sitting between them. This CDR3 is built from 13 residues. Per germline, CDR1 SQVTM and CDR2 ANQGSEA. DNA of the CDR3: TGCAGCGCCCAACTAGTTTCCACAGATACGCAGTATTTT. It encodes CSAQLVSTDTQYF.

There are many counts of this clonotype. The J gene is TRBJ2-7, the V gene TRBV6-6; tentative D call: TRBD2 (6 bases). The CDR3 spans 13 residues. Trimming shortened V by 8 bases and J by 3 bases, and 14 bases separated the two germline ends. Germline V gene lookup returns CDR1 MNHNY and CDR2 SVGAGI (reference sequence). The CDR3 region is CASQEGLLYEQYF. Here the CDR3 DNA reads TGTGCCAGCCAGGAGGGCTTGCTCTACGAGCAGTACTTC.

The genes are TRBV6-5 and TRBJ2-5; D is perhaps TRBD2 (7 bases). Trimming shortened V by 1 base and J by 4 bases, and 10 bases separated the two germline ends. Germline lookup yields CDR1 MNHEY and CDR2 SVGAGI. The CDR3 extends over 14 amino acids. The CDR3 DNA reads TGTGCCAGCAGTTACTGGGGGGGGCTAGAGACCCAGTACTTC. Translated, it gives CASSYWGGLETQYF.